Detailed here is one TCR beta chain. These data originate in a study of blood T cell repertoires in COVID-19. Study-level background: Samples taken during acute and convalescent COVID-19 were collected in the United States, Italy and Spain. T cells, B-cell-depleted T cells, or PBMCs provided the cDNA or gDNA that served as material.

In the original processing: Cell counts per sample came from amplifying reference gene primers. Here immunoSEQ multiplex PCR was the method, and the copy in TCRdb shows in-frame clones only, minus some. Clonal size and the V and J genes are those of that table, whereas D and trimming came from the DNA. This table holds approximately 200,000 clones, 80% to 85% found once. The V end was cut by 2 bases, the J end by 6 bases, with 13 bases between. CDR1 MNHNS and CDR2 SASEGT come from the germline V gene. The CDR3 runs 14 residues. Sequenced material: peripheral blood. The receptor was derived from a woman aged 25 to 39 who had recovered from COVID-19. The V call is TRBV6-1, the J call TRBJ1-2; D uncertain. DNA of the CDR3: TGTGCCAGCAGTGAAAGGGCGCGCGGGGATGGCTACACCTTC. This encodes CASSERARGDGYTF.